This T cell receptor beta chain was captured in a study of blood T cell repertoires in COVID-19. Study-wide background: Material from acute and convalescent COVID-19 was sourced from the United States, Italy and Spain. Sample material is recorded as cDNA or gDNA derived from T cells, B-cell-depleted T cells, or PBMCs.

Germline V gene lookup returns CDR1 WSHSY and CDR2 SAAADI. Deletions cut 2 bases from V and 8 bases from J, with 15 bases between. The length of the CDR3 is 14 residues. In the study's own analysis: Amplification of reference gene primers was used by the study to estimate nucleated cell counts. Generated by immunoSEQ multiplex PCR, the TCRdb table keeps only in-frame clones and is missing some. The DNA was the basis for D and trimming; V, J and clone size are from that table. Here the sample spans over 130,000 clones, roughly four fifths being singletons. The gene calls are TRBV10-2 and TRBJ1-2; D gene unclear. The origin of this receptor is a woman in her forties or fifties with active or convalescent COVID-19. The sequenced material came from peripheral blood. This CDR3 is CASSETREGGGYTF. CDR3 bases: TGCGCCAGCAGTGAGACGAGGGAGGGCGGCGGCTACACCTTC.